This is a list of T cell receptor beta chains from one sample in a study of blood T cell repertoires in COVID-19. Sequencing was performed with immunoSEQ multiplex PCR; in TCRdb, only in-frame clones are kept and a portion is missing. The data show more than 200,000 clones, roughly nine tenths seen once. The sequenced sample consisted of PBMCs or T cells enriched from blood (not recorded which). All receptors derive from a woman aged 25 to 39 with acute COVID-19. CDR3s include the opening cysteine and the closing phenylalanine or tryptophan. D genes are given only for firm matches. For some rows the clone size is stated as once, few or many, or as a class when expanded; others skip it.

size | length | J | D | V | DNA | CDR3
once | 15 | TRBJ1-3 | NA | TRBV19 | TGTGCCAGTAGCAAAGAGGGCTACTCTGGAAACACCATATATTTT | CASSKEGYSGNTIYF
NA | 15 | TRBJ2-1 | TRBD2 | TRBV9 | TGTGCCAGCAGCATCTCTAGCGGGAGTTTCAATGAGCAGTTCTTC | CASSISSGSFNEQFF
NA | 15 | TRBJ1-1 | NA | TRBV30 | TGTGCCTGGAGTGTAAACAGGGTGGGGAACACTGAAGCTTTCTTT | CAWSVNRVGNTEAFF
NA | 14 | TRBJ2-7 | TRBD1 | TRBV13 | TGTGCCAGCAGCTTGGGGACAGGGGACGACGAGCAGTACTTC | CASSLGTGDDEQYF
NA | 19 | TRBJ1-1 | TRBD1 | TRBV10-1 | TGCGCCAGCAGTGAGTCCGGCGAGAGTGAGGGACAGGGGCGCGGGGAAGCTTTCTTT | CASSESGESEGQGRGEAFF
NA | 12 | TRBJ1-6 | NA | TRBV28 | TGTGCCAGCAGTCGGGGGAGTTCACCCCTCCACTTT | CASSRGSSPLHF
NA | 14 | TRBJ2-7 | TRBD1 | TRBV10-3 | TGTGCCATCAGTGATGACAGGGCCGCCTACGAGCAGTACTTC | CAISDDRAAYEQYF
few | 15 | TRBJ1-4 | NA | TRBV10-3 | TGTGCCATCAGTGACGAAATGGCCGCAGGGGAAAAACTGTTTTTT | CAISDEMAAGEKLFF
NA | 15 | TRBJ2-2 | TRBD1 | TRBV9 | TGTGCCAGCAGCCCGCGGACAGGGGAGATCGGGGAGCTGTTTTTT | CASSPRTGEIGELFF
NA | 16 | TRBJ1-5 | NA | TRBV6-2/TRBV6-3 | TGTGCCAGCAGTTACTCGCTTTTTCGAGGAGGTCAGCCCCAGCATTTT | CASSYSLFRGGQPQHF
NA | 15 | TRBJ2-7 | TRBD2 | TRBV6-5 | TGTGCCAGCAGTCCCCGGTCCGGGAGGTCGTACGAGCAGTACTTC | CASSPRSGRSYEQYF
NA | 14 | TRBJ2-1 | NA | TRBV7-2 | TGTGCCAGCAGCTTAGCTGGTAGCGCCAATGAGCAGTTCTTC | CASSLAGSANEQFF
NA | 15 | TRBJ2-7 | TRBD2 | TRBV2 | TGTGCCAGCAGAGGCGGGACTAGCGGACCCTACGAGCAGTACTTC | CASRGGTSGPYEQYF
once | 13 | TRBJ2-2 | NA | TRBV21-1 | TGTGCCAGCAGCAAATTCGGCGGCGGGGAGCTGTTTTTT | CASSKFGGGELFF
NA | 15 | TRBJ2-1 | NA | TRBV20-1 | TGCAGTGCTGGTGATCAAGTGGAGGGTCGGGATGAGCAGTTCTTC | CSAGDQVEGRDEQFF
few | 15 | TRBJ1-4 | NA | TRBV5-1 | TGCGCCAGCAGCTTGATGCCCGGGGTTGGTGAAAAACTGTTTTTT | CASSLMPGVGEKLFF
NA | 16 | TRBJ2-3 | TRBD2 | TRBV7-3 | TGTGCCAGCAGCTTAATGAGCGGGGGCGTTGCAGATACGCAGTATTTT | CASSLMSGGVADTQYF
NA | 13 | TRBJ1-4 | NA | TRBV7-8 | TGTGCCAGCAGCCGGGCAGGGAGGGAAAAACTGTTTTTT | CASSRAGREKLFF
NA | 14 | TRBJ1-2 | NA | TRBV4-2 | TGTGCCAGCAGCCAAGATTCCAGGCAATATGGCTACACCTTC | CASSQDSRQYGYTF
few | 15 | TRBJ1-5 | TRBD1 | TRBV19 | TGTGCCAGTAGTATACTGGGACAGGGGGAGAAGCCCCAGCATTTT | CASSILGQGEKPQHF
NA | 17 | TRBJ1-2 | NA | TRBV30 | TGTGCCTGGAGTGTTGAGAGGGCGCAGACGGCGAACTATGGCTACACCTTC | CAWSVERAQTANYGYTF
NA | 14 | TRBJ1-6 | TRBD1 | TRBV28 | TGTGCCAGCAATCCGGGACAGGGTAGTTCACCCCTCCACTTT | CASNPGQGSSPLHF
NA | 14 | TRBJ2-1 | TRBD2 | TRBV28 | TGTGCCAGCCTCCCTAGCGGGAGGGCTAATGAGCAGTTCTTC | CASLPSGRANEQFF